This section outlines one T cell receptor beta chain sequence together with its context. Its cognate antigen is unknown. This specimen comes from a study of cytomegalovirus exposure and HLA in healthy donors. It was with 60 Vbeta and 13 Jbeta primers that the PCR ran. Clones were sequenced by immunoSEQ multiplex PCR, and TCRdb holds only the in-frame ones, with some missing. The sample has approximately 170,000 clones, around 68% seen once. Study results and caveats: TCR beta V- and J-gene trimming, according to a later analysis, was linked to a missense DCLRE1C variant. The classifier was said to identify cytomegalovirus status with high specificity and sensitivity. The likely explanation for a cluster of highly shared sequence variants was sequencing artifact.

Healthy bone marrow donors made up the cohort. The receptor was isolated from a man aged 45-65 years in good health and CMV-seronegative. What was sequenced was PBMCs.

Written as DNA, the CDR3 is TGTGCCAGCAGTTTAGCGGCTAGCGGGGGCTCCTACGAGCAGTACTTC. The encoded protein is CASSLAASGGSYEQYF. This sequence joins TRBV27 and TRBJ2-7; TRBD2 aligns across 10 bases. After removal of 2 bases from V and 0 bases from J, the junction contained 4 bases not matched to a gene. CDR3 length equals 16 residues. Germline lookup yields CDR1 MNHEY and CDR2 SMNVEV (reference sequence).